The 23 T cell receptor beta chains below all came from one sample that was sequenced in a study of blood T cell repertoires in COVID-19. The repertoire was sequenced with immunoSEQ multiplex PCR; TCRdb's copy has only in-frame clones and lacks some. The sample lists 140,000 or so clones, more than 85% occurring once. Sequencing input: peripheral blood. The receptors were sampled from a human donor in a cohort sampled during active COVID-19.

This chain connects TRBV19 to TRBJ2-3, with D possibly being TRBD1 (6 bases). Germline V gene lookup returns CDR1 LNHDA and CDR2 SQIVND (reference sequence). This CDR3 comprises 18 residues. Trimming took 3 bases from V and 0 from J, leaving 19 bases between them. In nucleotides, the CDR3 is TGTGCCAGTAGTATCTCCCCGCGCGGACAGACCAGCACAGATACGCAGTATTTT. Translation gives CASSISPRGQTSTDTQYF.

This chain connects TRBV6-5 to TRBJ2-7, with TRBD1 as a possible D gene (6 bases). V gave up 7 bases and J gave up 2 bases, with 12 bases separating them. Per the germline V gene, CDR1 is MNHEY and CDR2 is SVGAGI. The CDR3 is 13 residues long. DNA of the CDR3: TGTGCCAGCAATCGACAGGAAACCTACGAGCAGTACTTC. It translates to CASNRQETYEQYF.

V and J are TRBV18 and TRBJ2-7; 11 bases align to TRBD1. This CDR3 comprises 15 residues. CDR1 and CDR2 from the germline V gene are KGHSH and LQKENI. V dropped 3 bases and J dropped 3; count of bases not matched to a gene: 4. CDR3 residues: CASSPSGTGGYEQYF. The CDR3 DNA is TGTGCCAGCTCACCTTCCGGGACAGGGGGCTACGAGCAGTACTTC.

V usage is TRBV4-1 and J usage is TRBJ1-2, with D perhaps matching TRBD1 (5 bases). Germline-derived CDR1 and CDR2 are MGHRA and YSYEKL. The CDR3 runs 13 residues. Trimming took off 3 bases at V and 7 bases at J, with 12 bases between the two ends. Written as DNA, the CDR3 is TGCGCCAGCAGCCAGATAGACAGTCGTGGCTACACCTTC. Its translation is CASSQIDSRGYTF.

DNA for the CDR3: TGTGCCAGCAGCCACTCACAGGGATTTTATCTGTCAGATACGCAGTATTTT. Translating it yields CASSHSQGFYLSDTQYF. The rearrangement joins TRBV5-5 to TRBJ2-3; TRBD1 is a possible D gene (6 bases). V was cut by 4 bases and J by 4 bases, with 22 bases left in between. In germline, CDR1 is SGHKS, CDR2 YYEKEE (reference sequence). The CDR3 sequence is 17 residues long.

The chain couples TRBV28 to TRBJ1-2; unclear D gene. Germline CDR1 is MDHEN and CDR2 is SYDVKM. CDR3 length: 13 amino acids. With 3 bases removed from V and 8 bases from J, the gap between germline ends came to 13 bases. The CDR3 protein is CASSLRQTMGYTF. The CDR3 region has the DNA TGTGCCAGCAGTTTGCGGCAGACTATGGGCTACACCTTC.

This rearrangement joins TRBV4-1 to TRBJ1-5; D remains ambiguous. The CDR3 contains 15 residues. Trimming cost V 0 bases and J 5 bases, with 11 bases left between them. The germline V gene encodes CDR1 MGHRA and CDR2 YSYEKL. CDR3: CASSQDRYSHQPQHF. The CDR3 DNA sequence: TGCGCCAGCAGCCAAGATAGGTACAGCCATCAGCCCCAGCATTTT.

In DNA, the CDR3 is TGTGCCAGCAGCTTAGGCTCGGGGCGGGAGGGCTACGAGCAGTACTTC. Translation: CASSLGSGREGYEQYF. This chain uses TRBV7-8 with TRBJ2-7, with TRBD2 matching over 9 bases. V dropped 1 base and J dropped 3; count of bases not matched to a gene: 7. The germline V gene has CDR1 SGHVS and CDR2 FQNEAQ. This CDR3 spans 16 amino acids.

The gene calls are TRBV7-2 and TRBJ2-3, with 9 nucleotides matching TRBD2. V gave up 5 bases and J gave up 4 bases; unmatched junction bases: 4. Germline assignment: CDR1 SGHTA and CDR2 FQGNSA. The CDR3 covers 14 residues. This CDR3 reads CASSTGTSPDTQYF. CDR3 sequence (DNA): TGTGCCAGCAGCACCGGGACTAGCCCAGATACGCAGTATTTT. Full variable domain (outside the CDR3, taken from reference TRBV7-2 and TRBJ2-3): GAGVSQSPSNKVTEKGKDVELRCDPISGHTALYWYRQSLGQGLEFLIYFQGNSAPDKSGLPSDRFSAERTGGSVSTLTIQRTQQEDSAVYLCASSTGTSPDTQYFGPGTRLTVL.

The chain couples TRBV5-1 to TRBJ2-1; possibly TRBD1 for D (6 bases). The germline V and J ends were trimmed by 2 bases and 5 bases, with 14 bases remaining between them. The CDR3 is 15 residues long. The germline V gene has CDR1 SGHRS and CDR2 YFSETQ. CDR3 DNA sequence: TGCGCCAGCAGCTTTGCAGGGGATTATAACAATGAGCAGTTCTTC. This codes for CASSFAGDYNNEQFF.

The V and J genes are TRBV6-2 or TRBV6-3 and TRBJ2-7; D might be TRBD1 (8 bases). Germline CDR1 is MNHEY and CDR2 is SVGEGT. V shed 4 bases and J shed 3 bases, with 34 bases lying between them. The CDR3 has 21 amino acids. CDR3 amino acids: CASSFPTGEGGGDDLFYEQYF. The DNA of the CDR3 is TGTGCCAGCAGTTTCCCGACAGGGGAAGGCGGGGGCGATGATCTTTTCTACGAGCAGTACTTC.

V is TRBV7-6 and J is TRBJ1-1; no clear D. CDR1 and CDR2 (germline): SGHVS, FNYEAQ. The germline V and J ends were trimmed by 3 bases and 4 bases, with 9 bases remaining between them. CDR3 length: 13 amino acids. The CDR3: CASSLAASTEAFF. The CDR3 bases are TGTGCCAGCAGCTTGGCAGCGAGCACTGAAGCTTTCTTT.

This chain connects TRBV15 to TRBJ1-1; possibly TRBD1 for D (5 bases). The CDR3 sequence is 16 residues long. The germline CDR1 and CDR2 sequences are LNHNV and YYDKDF (reference sequence). V was clipped by 1 base and J by 1 base, with 13 bases between them. The DNA of the CDR3 is TGTGCCACCAGCAGAGGATGGGGACTCAGGAACACTGAAGCTTTCTTT. This sequence encodes CATSRGWGLRNTEAFF.

This chain joins TRBV3-1 (or the pseudogene TRBV3-2) and TRBJ2-1, with 7 bases that match TRBD2. Trimming took 4 bases from V and 3 from J; bases not matched to a gene: 9. The CDR3 consists of 16 residues. Germline V gene lookup returns CDR1 LGHDT and CDR2 YNNKEL (reference sequence). The CDR3 region is CASSPFVGGNYNEQFF. Written as DNA, the CDR3 is TGTGCCAGCAGCCCCTTTGTGGGGGGGAACTACAATGAGCAGTTCTTC.

The V gene is TRBV4-1, the J gene TRBJ2-3; D is ambiguous. This CDR3 has 13 amino acids. The V and J ends lost 3 bases and 1 base respectively, with 5 bases between them. The germline V gene has CDR1 MGHRA and CDR2 YSYEKL. Here the CDR3 DNA reads TGCGCCAGCAGCCAGAGTCGCACAGATACGCAGTATTTT. Encoded protein: CASSQSRTDTQYF.

The chain employs TRBV27 and TRBJ2-7; D gene unclear. This CDR3 comprises 13 residues. V dropped 2 bases and J dropped 0 bases, with 5 bases sitting between them. Germline lookup yields CDR1 MNHEY and CDR2 SMNVEV (reference sequence). CDR3 sequence: CASSLRYSYEQYF. The CDR3, as DNA: TGTGCCAGCAGTTTACGCTACTCCTACGAGCAGTACTTC.

The V gene is TRBV5-1, the J gene TRBJ2-2; perhaps TRBD2 as D (6 bases). This CDR3 contains 14 residues. Germline assignment: CDR1 SGHRS and CDR2 YFSETQ. V gave up 0 bases and J gave up 6 bases, with 9 bases separating them. The CDR3 spells CASSLAAGSGELFF. Here the CDR3 DNA reads TGCGCCAGCAGCTTGGCCGCGGGATCCGGGGAGCTGTTTTTT.

This rearrangement joins TRBV29-1 to TRBJ2-1, with D possibly TRBD2 on 5 matching bases. Germline CDR1 reads SQVTM; CDR2 reads ANQGSEA. The ends were cut back, 5 bases at V and 4 bases at J, with 12 bases in the middle. The CDR3 totals 13 residues. CDR3 nucleotide sequence: TGCAGCGTTCATTTCAGCGGTTACAATGAGCAGTTCTTC. It encodes CSVHFSGYNEQFF.

This clone was detected once. This chain joins TRBV12-3 or TRBV12-4 and TRBJ2-7, with 10 bases fitting TRBD1. The CDR3 is made up of 13 amino acids. Unmatched junction bases numbered 3, after V lost 6 bases and J lost 4 bases. CDR3 sequence (DNA): TGTGCCAGCAGCCGGGACAGGGGTTACGAGCAGTACTTC. As protein: CASSRDRGYEQYF.

Only one count was recorded for this clone. This chain joins TRBV2 and TRBJ1-1; 10 nucleotides line up with TRBD1. This CDR3 has 16 residues. The germline CDR1 and CDR2 sequences are SNHLY and FYNNEI. Trimming removed 4 bases from V and 3 bases from J; junction bases left unmatched: 8. CDR3 protein: CASSALRGQGDTEAFF. The CDR3 nucleotides are TGTGCCAGCAGTGCCCTCCGAGGACAGGGGGACACTGAAGCTTTCTTT.

The chain combines TRBV7-9 with TRBJ2-7; TRBD1 might be the D (6 bases). CDR1 SEHNR and CDR2 FQNEAQ come from the germline V gene (reference sequence). V gave up 4 bases and J gave up 2 bases, with 12 bases separating them. The length of the CDR3 is 14 residues. The CDR3 here is CASSSGTLAYEQYF. CDR3 nucleotide sequence: TGTGCCAGCAGCTCGGGGACACTGGCCTACGAGCAGTACTTC.

The V gene is TRBV7-8, the J gene TRBJ2-1, with 12 positions matching TRBD2. CDR1 SGHVS and CDR2 FQNEAQ come from the germline V gene. The junction had 13 bases not matched to a gene; V was cut back by 1 base and J by 9 bases. The CDR3 length is 18 residues. The CDR3 DNA is TGTGCCAGCAGCTTAGTCCCTAGCGGGGGGGCAGGTATAGGTGAGCAGTTCTTC. Translation: CASSLVPSGGAGIGEQFF.

The rearrangement links TRBV18 to TRBJ2-1; 10 bases align to TRBD2. The CDR3 runs 17 residues. The J segment lost 9 bases and the V segment lost 0 bases, leaving 11 bases of the junction unmatched. CDR1 and CDR2 from the germline V gene are KGHSH and LQKENI. CDR3 DNA: TGTGCCAGCTCACCACCGGGGCTAGCGGGAGATCGCAGTGAGCAGTTCTTC. Protein sequence: CASSPPGLAGDRSEQFF.